This entry lists 10 T cell receptor beta chains sequenced from one sample in a study of T cells in localized non-small cell lung cancer. Assay: immunoSEQ multiplex PCR; the TCRdb copy retains only in-frame clones and omits some. The sample has roughly 84,000 clones; more than 75% are singletons. Specimen: peripheral blood, collected before any cancer treatment. The receptors were gathered from a woman aged 40 to 75 with stage I squamous cell lung carcinoma.

The chain links TRBV5-1 to TRBJ1-3; no reliable D call. Trimming shortened V by 0 bases and J by 1 base, and 8 bases separated the two germline ends. The germline CDR1 and CDR2 sequences are SGHRS and YFSETQ. The CDR3 is made up of 15 amino acids. CDR3 sequence: CASSLDGDSGNTIYF. The CDR3 coding sequence is TGCGCCAGCAGCTTGGATGGAGATTCTGGAAACACCATATATTTT.

The chain recombines TRBV2 with TRBJ1-6; weak D call: TRBD1 (5 bases). V dropped 6 bases and J dropped 2 bases, with 8 bases sitting between them. Germline V gene sequence: CDR1 SNHLY, CDR2 FYNNEI. The CDR3 extends over 14 amino acids. In DNA, the CDR3 is TGTGCCAGCAGCGCAGGGACCTATAATTCACCCCTCCACTTT. Translating gives CASSAGTYNSPLHF.

The rearrangement links TRBV27 to TRBJ2-7; possible D gene TRBD2, 5 bases. The germline V gene encodes CDR1 MNHEY and CDR2 SMNVEV (reference sequence). With 5 bases removed from V and 2 bases from J, the gap between germline ends came to 7 bases. This CDR3 spans 12 amino acids. DNA for the CDR3: TGTGCCAGCAGTCCCGGGGCCTACGAGCAGTACTTC. Amino acid sequence: CASSPGAYEQYF.

The rearrangement links TRBV29-1 to TRBJ1-1; 9 bases are shared with TRBD1. Germline loops: CDR1 SQVTM, CDR2 ANQGSEA. V was pared by 7 bases and J by 6 bases, with 9 bases of the junction left unmatched. The CDR3 extends over 13 amino acids. CDR3 region: CSAPGQGIPEAFF. The CDR3, as DNA: TGCAGCGCCCCGGGACAGGGCATCCCTGAAGCTTTCTTT.

The chain employs TRBV15 and TRBJ2-7; D remains unclear. Trimming took off 1 base at V and 5 bases at J, with 12 bases between the two ends. This CDR3 has 14 residues. The germline CDR1 and CDR2 sequences are LNHNV and YYDKDF (reference sequence). The CDR3 loop is CATSRGPLGDEQYF. DNA of the CDR3: TGTGCCACCAGCAGAGGCCCCCTTGGGGACGAGCAGTACTTC.

V is TRBV6-1 and J is TRBJ2-5, with no clear D. Germline V gene data show CDR1 as MNHNS and CDR2 as SASEGT. The CDR3 contains 13 residues. Between the trimmed V and J ends, which lost 7 bases and 3 bases, there was a span of 12 bases. The CDR3 sequence: CASKVWVEETQYF. The CDR3 DNA sequence: TGTGCCAGCAAGGTATGGGTGGAAGAGACCCAGTACTTC.

The V and J genes are TRBV5-6 and TRBJ1-1; the D is unclear. Per germline, CDR1 SGHDT and CDR2 YYEEEE. Trimming cost V 0 bases and J 0 bases, with 12 bases left between them. The CDR3 extends over 16 amino acids. CDR3 nucleotides: TGTGCCAGCAGCTTGGGGACTGCCACTATGAACACTGAAGCTTTCTTT. Protein sequence: CASSLGTATMNTEAFF.

The chain uses TRBV11-2 and TRBJ1-2, with D tentatively TRBD1 (6 bases). Per germline, CDR1 SGHAT and CDR2 FQNNGV. This CDR3 region has 14 residues. Trimming left V 6 bases short and J 6 bases short, with 17 bases between. The CDR3: CASRKVGQLNGYTF. In DNA, the CDR3 is TGTGCCAGCAGGAAAGTTGGACAGCTGAATGGCTACACCTTC.

The chain has TRBV29-1 and TRBJ1-6; TRBD1 matches at 7 bases. The CDR3 contains 13 residues. J was trimmed by 3 bases and V by 6 bases; bases with no gene match: 2. CDR1 and CDR2 (germline): SQVTM, ANQGSEA. This CDR3 is CSVRDSYNSPLHF. In nucleotides, the CDR3 is TGCAGCGTCCGGGACAGCTATAATTCACCCCTCCACTTT.

V gene TRBV19 combines with J gene TRBJ1-3; D not certain. Trimming cost V 3 bases and J 0 bases, with 9 bases left between them. The CDR3 spans 15 residues. The germline gives CDR1 LNHDA, CDR2 SQIVND (reference sequence). CDR3 in DNA: TGTGCCAGTAGTATGGGGATGAGCTCTGGAAACACCATATATTTT. This sequence encodes CASSMGMSSGNTIYF. The full variable domain, in which reference TRBV19 and TRBJ1-3 provide the parts outside the CDR3, is DGGITQSPKYLFRKEGQNVTLSCEQNLNHDAMYWYRQDPGQGLRLIYYSQIVNDFQKGDIAEGYSVSREKKESFPLTVTSAQKNPTAFYLCASSMGMSSGNTIYFGEGSWLTVV.